This TCR beta chain was captured in a study of blood T cell repertoires in COVID-19. The wider study: Acute and convalescent COVID-19 specimens originated in the United States, Italy and Spain. Sources were T cells, B-cell-depleted T cells, or PBMCs; the material itself was cDNA or gDNA.

Germline V gene sequence: CDR1 LGHNA, CDR2 YNFKEQ. Trimming took off 0 bases at V and 10 bases at J, with 16 bases between the two ends. This CDR3 comprises 16 residues. In the study's own analysis: Counts of nucleated cells, estimated from reference gene primer amplification, were obtained. The data were produced by immunoSEQ multiplex PCR, yet TCRdb's version contains in-frame clones alone and is incomplete. V, J and clone size are taken as reported in that table, and D and trimming were inferred from the DNA itself. The data contain approximately 400,000 clones, roughly 77% of them singletons. This sequence originates from a human donor with acute or convalescent COVID-19. The donor label of this sample is uncertain. The genes are TRBV4-2 and TRBJ1-6, with unresolved D. The sample was peripheral blood. The CDR3 DNA reads TGTGCCAGCAGCCAAGAAATCTATGGTGGAGCCTCACCCCTCCACTTT. Amino acid sequence: CASSQEIYGGASPLHF.